The present TCR beta chain was sequenced within a study of CD8 T cells in ankylosing spondylitis (dated by TCRdb to 2017 to 2019). Study-wide context: The study profiled T cell receptor beta repertoires in healthy donors and ankylosing spondylitis patients to find disease-linked TCR variants. In total, the full study cohort was made up of over a hundred healthy donors and about two dozen ankylosing spondylitis patients. Peripheral blood samples were taken, and synovial fluid was additionally collected from ankylosing spondylitis patients.

The germline V gene provides CDR1 SGHTA and CDR2 FQGTGA. Including the terminal cysteine and phenylalanine, the CDR3 comprises 14 residues. Only the CDR3 DNA is retained, 42 bases long and in frame from the first base. V loses 6 bases, J loses 4 bases, and the germline ends lie 12 bases apart. Concerning this clonotype: Its recognized antigen is unknown. No quality values exist for individual bases; no much larger clone is one base distant.

Sequencer: Illumina HiSeq 2500. TCR beta libraries were prepared by quantitative 5'-RACE with molecular barcodes. For the original study's pipeline: To identify disease-linked TCR variants, a new computational method was used, one built on a probabilistic model of VDJ rearrangement. The raw public reads went through TCRdb reprocessing: fastp at Q25, MiXCR clone calling, in-frame beta chains kept. Every CDR3 protein is listed once, alongside the most common genes and DNA of its rows. Here the V and J calls rest on TCRdb's processing, not on the authors' analysis. This sample lists approximately 240,000 distinct CDR3 sequences; roughly a quarter were detected once. The ten largest account for approximately 0.61% of the sample. Points the paper makes about the study in general: The disease-linked clones showed a CD8+ phenotype and occurred at relatively low frequencies in peripheral blood. Some motif variants had previously been reported in the synovial fluid and blood of reactive arthritis patients, which suggests shared mechanisms of disease initiation. Significant enrichment of the disease-linked clones was reported in matched synovial fluid samples from ankylosing spondylitis patients. A TCR beta motif made up of several highly homologous amino acid variants appeared to be characteristic of blood from ankylosing spondylitis patients.

This sequence uses TRBV7-3 and TRBJ2-2; the D gene cannot be resolved reliably. The clonotype comes from a male donor with ankylosing spondylitis or in good health (not recorded which). The sample taken for sequencing was blood, either unsorted or a sorted T cell fraction (not recorded which). The CDR3 here reads CASRLTGVTGELFF. The base sequence is TGTGCCAGCAGACTTACTGGGGTCACCGGGGAGCTGTTTTTT.